These T cell receptor beta chains were read from a single sample in a study of blood T cell repertoires in COVID-19. The protocol was immunoSEQ multiplex PCR, while the TCRdb copy is restricted to in-frame clones and leaves out a portion. Of tens of thousands of clones listed, about 85% are singletons. The specimen sequenced was peripheral blood. These receptor sequences come from a woman between 70 and 85 years old in a cohort sampled during active COVID-19. Each CDR3 is given with its conserved first and last residue. A D gene is named only where the DNA matches it firmly. Expanded clones get a size class; other rows say once, few or many, or leave the size out.

cdr3_nt: TGTGCCAGCAGCCTCTCCGGGACTAGCGCAAAAGAGCAGTACTTC
cdr3_aa: CASSLSGTSAKEQYF
d_call: TRBD2
v_call: TRBV5-4
clone_size: -
j_call: TRBJ2-7

cdr3_nt: TGCGCCAGCAGCCCGAGACAGGATGACTTCGGAGAGACCCAGTACTTC
cdr3_aa: CASSPRQDDFGETQYF
d_call: -
v_call: TRBV5-1
clone_size: -
j_call: TRBJ2-5

cdr3_nt: TGTGCCAGCTCAGGGAGGGGAAACTATGGCTACACCTTC
cdr3_aa: CASSGRGNYGYTF
d_call: -
v_call: TRBV6-6
clone_size: -
j_call: TRBJ1-2

cdr3_nt: TGCGCCAGCAGCCAGGACAGGGACCAAGAGACCCAGTACTTC
cdr3_aa: CASSQDRDQETQYF
d_call: TRBD1
v_call: TRBV4-1
clone_size: -
j_call: TRBJ2-5

cdr3_nt: TGTGCCAGCAGTGTCGCGGGAGTTACGGATGAGCAGTTCTTC
cdr3_aa: CASSVAGVTDEQFF
d_call: TRBD2
v_call: TRBV2
clone_size: -
j_call: TRBJ2-1

cdr3_nt: TGCAGTGCTAGTAGGGGACAGGAGACTTTGCCCCAGCATTTT
cdr3_aa: CSASRGQETLPQHF
d_call: TRBD1
v_call: TRBV20-1
clone_size: -
j_call: TRBJ1-5

cdr3_nt: TGTGCCAGCAGTTTGGGGGGAGAAACTACCTACGAGCAGTACTTC
cdr3_aa: CASSLGGETTYEQYF
d_call: -
v_call: TRBV28
clone_size: once
j_call: TRBJ2-7

cdr3_nt: TGTGCCAGCAGCCGACCTACAGGGACGGCTAATGAAAAACTGTTTTTT
cdr3_aa: CASSRPTGTANEKLFF
d_call: -
v_call: TRBV27
clone_size: -
j_call: TRBJ1-4

cdr3_nt: TGTGCCAGTAGTATTGGGGCAGGGGGCGGCTTCGCAACTAATGAAAAACTGTTTTTT
cdr3_aa: CASSIGAGGGFATNEKLFF
d_call: TRBD1
v_call: TRBV19
clone_size: once
j_call: TRBJ1-4

cdr3_nt: TGTGCCAGCAGTGCCTCAGGACAGCCCAGAGCTTCACCCCTCCACTTT
cdr3_aa: CASSASGQPRASPLHF
d_call: -
v_call: TRBV27
clone_size: medium-sized
j_call: TRBJ1-6

cdr3_nt: TGTGCCAGTATCGCAGGGTCCTCTGGAAACACCATATATTTT
cdr3_aa: CASIAGSSGNTIYF
d_call: -
v_call: TRBV19
clone_size: once
j_call: TRBJ1-3

cdr3_nt: TGTGCCAGCAGCTTAGTTGCTGAGGAGACCCAGTACTTC
cdr3_aa: CASSLVAEETQYF
d_call: -
v_call: TRBV7-2
clone_size: -
j_call: TRBJ2-5

cdr3_nt: TGTGCCAGTACCGCTCCGGGACAGGCGCTCAATGAGCAGTTCTTC
cdr3_aa: CASTAPGQALNEQFF
d_call: TRBD1
v_call: TRBV19
clone_size: -
j_call: TRBJ2-1

cdr3_nt: TGCGCCAGCAGCCAAGACCTGCTAGCGGGCCTCACAGATACGCAGTATTTT
cdr3_aa: CASSQDLLAGLTDTQYF
d_call: TRBD2
v_call: TRBV4-3
clone_size: -
j_call: TRBJ2-3

cdr3_nt: TGCAGCGTTGAGGTCAATCCCAGGGATACGCAGTATTTT
cdr3_aa: CSVEVNPRDTQYF
d_call: -
v_call: TRBV29-1
clone_size: -
j_call: TRBJ2-3

cdr3_nt: TGTGCCAGTAGTATGGGGCGGCCCACTGAAGCTTTCTTT
cdr3_aa: CASSMGRPTEAFF
d_call: -
v_call: TRBV19
clone_size: -
j_call: TRBJ1-1

cdr3_nt: TGTGCCAGCAGCTTAGTCGGCGGAGAGACCCAGTACTTC
cdr3_aa: CASSLVGGETQYF
d_call: -
v_call: TRBV11-3
clone_size: -
j_call: TRBJ2-5

cdr3_nt: TGTGCCAGCAGCCCCTTTAGCAATCAGCCCCAGCATTTT
cdr3_aa: CASSPFSNQPQHF
d_call: -
v_call: TRBV2
clone_size: -
j_call: TRBJ1-5